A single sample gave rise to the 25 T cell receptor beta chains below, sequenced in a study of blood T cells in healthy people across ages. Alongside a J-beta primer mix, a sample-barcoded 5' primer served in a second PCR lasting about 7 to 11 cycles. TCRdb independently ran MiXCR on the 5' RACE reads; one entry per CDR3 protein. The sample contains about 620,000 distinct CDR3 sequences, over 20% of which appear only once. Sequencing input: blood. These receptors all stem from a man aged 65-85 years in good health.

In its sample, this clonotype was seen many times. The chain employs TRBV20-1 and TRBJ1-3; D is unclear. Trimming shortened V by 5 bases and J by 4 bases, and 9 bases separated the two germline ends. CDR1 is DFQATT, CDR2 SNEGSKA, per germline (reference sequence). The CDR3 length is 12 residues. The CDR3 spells CSARGRGNTIYF. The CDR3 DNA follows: TGCAGTGCTCGTGGGAGAGGAAACACCATATATTTT.

CDR3 sequence: CASSSRTGGRTEAFF. The CDR3 DNA reads as TGTGCCAGCAGCTCACGGACAGGAGGAAGGACTGAAGCTTTCTTT. The rearrangement links TRBV11-2 to TRBJ1-1, with TRBD1 identical over 7 bases. V shed 4 bases, J shed 5 bases, and the junction held 10 bases outside the gene matches. The germline V gene has CDR1 SGHAT and CDR2 FQNNGV. The CDR3 is 15 amino acids.

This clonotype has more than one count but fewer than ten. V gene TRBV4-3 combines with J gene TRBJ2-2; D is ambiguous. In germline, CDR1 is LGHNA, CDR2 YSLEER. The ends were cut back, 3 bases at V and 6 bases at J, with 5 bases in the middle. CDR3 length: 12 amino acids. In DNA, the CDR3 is TGCGCCAGCAGCCAGTTCGCCGGGGAGCTGTTTTTT. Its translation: CASSQFAGELFF.

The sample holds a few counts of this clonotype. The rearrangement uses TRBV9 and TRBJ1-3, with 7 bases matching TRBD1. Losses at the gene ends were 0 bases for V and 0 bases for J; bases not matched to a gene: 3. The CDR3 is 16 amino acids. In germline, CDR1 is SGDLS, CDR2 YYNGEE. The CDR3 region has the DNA TGTGCCAGCAGCGTAGGGACAGGAAACTCTGGAAACACCATATATTTT. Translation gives CASSVGTGNSGNTIYF.

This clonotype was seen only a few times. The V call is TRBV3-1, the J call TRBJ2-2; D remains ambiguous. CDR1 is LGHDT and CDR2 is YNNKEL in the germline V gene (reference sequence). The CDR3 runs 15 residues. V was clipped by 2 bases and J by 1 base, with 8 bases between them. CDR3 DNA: TGTGCCAGCAGCCAATCGGACGGGAACACCGGGGAGCTGTTTTTT. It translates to CASSQSDGNTGELFF.

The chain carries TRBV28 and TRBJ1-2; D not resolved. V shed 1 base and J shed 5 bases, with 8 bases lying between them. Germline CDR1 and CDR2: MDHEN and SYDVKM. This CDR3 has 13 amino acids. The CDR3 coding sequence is TGTGCCAGCAGTTTATCTAAGACTTATGGCTACACCTTC. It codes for CASSLSKTYGYTF.

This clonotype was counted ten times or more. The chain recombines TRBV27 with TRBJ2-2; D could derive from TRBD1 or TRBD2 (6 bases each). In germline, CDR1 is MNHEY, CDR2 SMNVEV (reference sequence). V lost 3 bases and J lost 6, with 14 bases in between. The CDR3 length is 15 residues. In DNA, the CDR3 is TGTGCCAGCAGTTTCGAGGGGGGAAAGTCCGGGGAGCTGTTTTTT. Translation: CASSFEGGKSGELFF.

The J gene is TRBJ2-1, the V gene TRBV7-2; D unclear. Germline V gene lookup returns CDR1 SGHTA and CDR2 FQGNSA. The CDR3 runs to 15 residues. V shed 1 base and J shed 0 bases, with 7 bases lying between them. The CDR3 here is CASSLVSVSYNEQFF. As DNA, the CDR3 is TGTGCCAGCAGCTTAGTAAGCGTCTCCTACAATGAGCAGTTCTTC.

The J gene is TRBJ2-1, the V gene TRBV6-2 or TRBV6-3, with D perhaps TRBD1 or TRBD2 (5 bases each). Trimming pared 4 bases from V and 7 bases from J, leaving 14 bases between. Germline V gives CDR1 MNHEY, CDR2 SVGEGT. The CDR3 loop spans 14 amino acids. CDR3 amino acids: CASSFGDHMNEQFF. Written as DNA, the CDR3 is TGTGCCAGCAGTTTCGGGGACCACATGAATGAGCAGTTCTTC.

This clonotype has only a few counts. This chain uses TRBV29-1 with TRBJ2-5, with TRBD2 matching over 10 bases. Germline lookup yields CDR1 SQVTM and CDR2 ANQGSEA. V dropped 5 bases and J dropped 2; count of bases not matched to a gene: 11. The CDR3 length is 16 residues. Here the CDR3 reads CSVSFAGLAIQETQYF. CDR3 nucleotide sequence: TGCAGCGTTTCTTTCGCGGGACTAGCGATACAAGAGACCCAGTACTTC.

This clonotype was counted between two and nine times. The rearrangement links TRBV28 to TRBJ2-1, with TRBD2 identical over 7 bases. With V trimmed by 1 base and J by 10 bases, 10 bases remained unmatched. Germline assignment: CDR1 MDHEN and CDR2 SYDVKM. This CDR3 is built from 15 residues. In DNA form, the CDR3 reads TGTGCCAGCAGTTTATCGGCTAGCGGATCACCCGAGCAGTTCTTC. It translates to CASSLSASGSPEQFF.

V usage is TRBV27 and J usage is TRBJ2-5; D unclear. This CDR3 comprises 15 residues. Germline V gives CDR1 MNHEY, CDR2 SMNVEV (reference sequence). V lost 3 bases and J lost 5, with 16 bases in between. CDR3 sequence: CASSFSRKNMETQYF. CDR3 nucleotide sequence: TGTGCCAGCAGTTTCTCCAGGAAGAATATGGAGACCCAGTACTTC.

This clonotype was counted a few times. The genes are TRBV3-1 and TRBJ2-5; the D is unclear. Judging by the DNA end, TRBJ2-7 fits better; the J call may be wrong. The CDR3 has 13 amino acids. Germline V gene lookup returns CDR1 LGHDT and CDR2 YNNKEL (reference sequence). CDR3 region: CASSQDAAYEQYF. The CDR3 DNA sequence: TGTGCCAGCAGCCAAGATGCCGCCTACGAGCAGTACTTC.

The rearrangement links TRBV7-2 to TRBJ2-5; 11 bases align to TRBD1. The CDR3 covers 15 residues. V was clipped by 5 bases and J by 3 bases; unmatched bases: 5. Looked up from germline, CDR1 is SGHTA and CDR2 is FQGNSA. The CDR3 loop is CASSARGQGEETQYF. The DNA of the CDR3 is TGTGCCAGCAGCGCCCGGGGACAGGGGGAAGAGACCCAGTACTTC.

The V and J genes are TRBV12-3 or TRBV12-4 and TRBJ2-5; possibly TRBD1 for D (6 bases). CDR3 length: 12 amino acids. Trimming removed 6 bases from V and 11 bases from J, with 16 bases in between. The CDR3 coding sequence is TGTGCCAGCAGCCACAGGGTGAGGGAGCAGTACTTC. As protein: CASSHRVREQYF.

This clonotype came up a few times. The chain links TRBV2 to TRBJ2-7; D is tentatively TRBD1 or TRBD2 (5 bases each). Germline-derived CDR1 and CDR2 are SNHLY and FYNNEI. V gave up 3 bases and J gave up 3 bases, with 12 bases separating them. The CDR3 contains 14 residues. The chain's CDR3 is CASSEGVLGYEQYF. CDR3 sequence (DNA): TGTGCCAGCAGTGAGGGGGTACTCGGCTACGAGCAGTACTTC. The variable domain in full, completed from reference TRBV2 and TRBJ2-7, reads EPEVTQTPSHQVTQMGQEVILRCVPISNHLYFYWYRQILGQKVEFLVSFYNNEISEKSEIFDDQFSVERPDGSNFTLKIRSTKLEDSAMYFCASSEGVLGYEQYFGPGTRLTVT.

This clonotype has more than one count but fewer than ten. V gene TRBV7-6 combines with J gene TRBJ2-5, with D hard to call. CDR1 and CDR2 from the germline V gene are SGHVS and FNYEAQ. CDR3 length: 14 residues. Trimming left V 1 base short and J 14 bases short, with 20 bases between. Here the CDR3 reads CASSLDAGPSFIYF. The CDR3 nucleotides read TGTGCCAGCAGCTTAGATGCAGGCCCTTCCTTCATATACTTC.

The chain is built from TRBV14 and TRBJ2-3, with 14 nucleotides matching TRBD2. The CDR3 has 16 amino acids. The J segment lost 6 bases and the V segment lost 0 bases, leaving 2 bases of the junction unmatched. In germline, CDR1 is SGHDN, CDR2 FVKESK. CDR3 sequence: CASSQERLAGGDTQYF. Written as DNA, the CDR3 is TGTGCCAGCAGCCAAGAACGACTAGCGGGGGGGGATACGCAGTATTTT.

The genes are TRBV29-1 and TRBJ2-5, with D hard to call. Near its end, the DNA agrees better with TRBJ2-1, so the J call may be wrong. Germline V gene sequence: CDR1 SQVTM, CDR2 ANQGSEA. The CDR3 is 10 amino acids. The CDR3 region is CSVKGNEQFF. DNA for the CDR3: TGCAGCGTTAAGGGAAATGAGCAGTTCTTC.

In nucleotides, the CDR3 is TGTGCCAGTAGTACCTCTTCCGGGAGGAACAATGAGCAGTTCTTC. It codes for CASSTSSGRNNEQFF. The gene calls are TRBV19 and TRBJ2-1, with TRBD2 identical over 7 bases. V lost 4 bases to trimming and J lost 5 bases; unmatched junction nucleotides: 8. The CDR3 has 15 amino acids. CDR1 and CDR2 from the germline V gene are LNHDA and SQIVND (reference sequence).

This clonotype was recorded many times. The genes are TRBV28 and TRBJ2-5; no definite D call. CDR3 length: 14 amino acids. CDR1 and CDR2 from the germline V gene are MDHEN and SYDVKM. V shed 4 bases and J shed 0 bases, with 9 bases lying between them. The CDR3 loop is CASSSVLYQETQYF. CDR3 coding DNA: TGTGCCAGCAGTTCAGTCTTATACCAAGAGACCCAGTACTTC.

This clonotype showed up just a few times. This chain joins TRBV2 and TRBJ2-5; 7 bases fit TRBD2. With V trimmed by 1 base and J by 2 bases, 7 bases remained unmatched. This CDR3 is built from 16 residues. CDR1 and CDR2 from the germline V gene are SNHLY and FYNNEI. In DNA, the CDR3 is TGTGCCAGCAGTGAAGGTGGTCTAGCGGAACAAGAGACCCAGTACTTC. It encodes CASSEGGLAEQETQYF.

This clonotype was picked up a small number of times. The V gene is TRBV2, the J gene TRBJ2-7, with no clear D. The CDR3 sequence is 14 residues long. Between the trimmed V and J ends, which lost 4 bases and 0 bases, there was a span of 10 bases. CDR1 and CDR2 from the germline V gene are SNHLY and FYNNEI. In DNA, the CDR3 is TGTGCCAGCAGTGTCCTGACTTTCTCCTACGAGCAGTACTTC. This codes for CASSVLTFSYEQYF.

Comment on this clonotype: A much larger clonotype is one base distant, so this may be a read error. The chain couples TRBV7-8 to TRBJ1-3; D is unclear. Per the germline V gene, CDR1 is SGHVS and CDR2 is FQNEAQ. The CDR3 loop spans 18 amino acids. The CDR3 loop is CASSFSAISYSSGNTLYF. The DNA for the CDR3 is TGTGCCAGCAGCTTTAGTGCCATCTCGTACTCCTCTGGAAACACCCTATATTTT.

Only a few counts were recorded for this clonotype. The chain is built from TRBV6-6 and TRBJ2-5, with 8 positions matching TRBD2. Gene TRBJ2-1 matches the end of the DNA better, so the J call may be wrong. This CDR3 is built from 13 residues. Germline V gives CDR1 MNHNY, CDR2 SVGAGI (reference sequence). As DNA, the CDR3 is TGTGCCAGCAGTTCTGGACTAGCCTATGAGCAGTTCTTC. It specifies CASSSGLAYEQFF.